This T cell receptor beta chain originates from a study of blood T cell repertoires in COVID-19. Study as a whole: Acute and convalescent COVID-19 specimens originated in the United States, Italy and Spain. PBMCs, B-cell-depleted T cells, or T cells provided the cDNA or gDNA that made up the material.

Per the original data handling: By means of reference gene primer amplification, nucleated cell counts were estimated. Using immunoSEQ multiplex PCR, the repertoire was profiled, and TCRdb retains in-frame clones only, with some absent. V, J and clone size are those of that table, while D and trimming were read from the DNA. The sample holds about 140,000 clones, 85% seen once. The CDR3 is made up of 12 amino acids. Per germline, CDR1 GTSNPN and CDR2 SVGIG (reference sequence). As regards this clone: A junction boundary mismatches the germline segment, possibly from a read error.

The sequence derives from a man aged 50 to 59 with acute or convalescent COVID-19. The genes are TRBV30 and TRBJ2-4; TRBD1 agrees at 9 bases. Sequenced: peripheral blood. CDR3 nucleotides: TGTGCCTGGTCTTCCCTGGGGACAGGGATTCACTTC. Translation gives CAWSSLGTGIHF.